These 4 T cell receptor beta chains originate from one sample sequenced in a study of blood T cell repertoires in COVID-19. The protocol was immunoSEQ multiplex PCR, while the TCRdb copy is restricted to in-frame clones and leaves out a portion. The sample lists about 220,000 clones, 80% to 90% occurring once. Sequencing input: PBMCs or T cells enriched from blood (not recorded which). All receptors derive from a woman in her 30s with acute COVID-19.

This clone showed up just a few times. V usage is TRBV5-4 and J usage is TRBJ2-2, with D perhaps TRBD1 (5 bases). The CDR3 consists of 15 residues. Germline CDR1 reads SGHNT; CDR2 reads YYREEE (reference sequence). Trimming left V 1 base short and J 4 bases short, with 11 bases between. The CDR3 is CASSLPQGGTGELFF. As DNA, the CDR3 is TGTGCCAGCAGCTTGCCGCAGGGTGGCACCGGGGAGCTGTTTTTT.

The rearrangement links TRBV2 to TRBJ2-2, with 7 nucleotides matching TRBD2. The germline gives CDR1 SNHLY, CDR2 FYNNEI. This CDR3 has 16 residues. After removal of 1 base from V and 5 bases from J, the junction contained 7 bases not matched to a gene. CDR3 protein: CASSEDGTTGTGELFF. The DNA for the CDR3 is TGTGCCAGCAGTGAAGATGGGACTACCGGGACCGGGGAGCTGTTTTTT.

The CDR3 protein is CASKTQGDGPEAFF. The CDR3, as DNA: TGTGCCAGCAAGACTCAGGGTGACGGGCCTGAAGCTTTCTTT. This chain links TRBV2 with TRBJ1-1; possibly TRBD1 for D (5 bases). Germline-derived CDR1 and CDR2 are SNHLY and FYNNEI. CDR3 size: 14 residues. V lost 7 bases and J 6 bases, leaving 18 bases between the germline ends.

The chain is built from TRBV6-5 and TRBJ2-7, with TRBD1 identical over 9 bases. Trimming took 5 bases from V and 7 from J; bases not matched to a gene: 9. The CDR3 spans 14 residues. CDR1 is MNHEY and CDR2 is SVGAGI in the germline V gene. The CDR3 sequence is CASSLQGARDEQYF. CDR3 in DNA: TGTGCCAGCAGTCTACAGGGGGCAAGGGATGAGCAGTACTTC.